One and the same sample provided the 22 T cell receptor beta chains below, sequenced in a study of blood T cell repertoires in COVID-19. Profiling relied on immunoSEQ multiplex PCR, and the TCRdb table lists in-frame clones only, not all of them. The table lists 100,000 to 150,000 clones, around 83% of them singletons. Sequenced material: PBMCs or T cells enriched from blood (not recorded which). All receptors come from a woman aged 25-40 years who had recovered from COVID-19.

This chain joins TRBV7-6 and TRBJ1-3, with a weak D call TRBD1 (6 bases). V lost 4 bases to trimming and J lost 0 bases, with 16 bases between them. Germline assignment: CDR1 SGHVS and CDR2 FNYEAQ. CDR3 length: 17 residues. CDR3 DNA sequence: TGTGCCAGCAGCTCCCCTAGGGACAAAAGCTCTGGAAACACCATATATTTT. This translates into CASSSPRDKSSGNTIYF.

The chain links TRBV6-1 to TRBJ2-1, with 10 nucleotides matching TRBD2. The J segment lost 6 bases and the V segment lost 2 bases, leaving 4 bases of the junction unmatched. Germline V gives CDR1 MNHNS, CDR2 SASEGT. The CDR3 extends over 15 amino acids. The CDR3 DNA follows: TGTGCCAGCAGTGAAAAAGCGGGAGGGAGCAATGAGCAGTTCTTC. This translates into CASSEKAGGSNEQFF.

The rearrangement links TRBV19 to TRBJ1-6; no clear D gene. V lost 5 bases, J lost 5 bases, and 7 bases lay in between. Germline CDR1 LNHDA, CDR2 SQIVND (reference sequence). The CDR3 is 13 residues long. DNA for the CDR3: TGTGCCAGTAGTTGGGGAGATAATTCACCCCTCCACTTT. Protein sequence: CASSWGDNSPLHF.

The V and J genes are TRBV5-1 and TRBJ2-3; D remains ambiguous. The CDR3 is 13 residues long. CDR1 is SGHRS and CDR2 is YFSETQ in the germline V gene. V was shortened by 0 bases and J by 3 bases, with 5 bases between the two germline ends. The CDR3 nucleotides read TGCGCCAGCAGCTTGGACAGTACAGATACGCAGTATTTT. This gives the protein CASSLDSTDTQYF.

The sample holds one count of this clone. This rearrangement joins TRBV28 to TRBJ2-7; TRBD2 matches 7 bases. With V trimmed by 8 bases and J by 1 base, 11 bases remained unmatched. This CDR3 is built from 15 residues. Germline V lookup: CDR1 MDHEN, CDR2 SYDVKM. The CDR3: CASCPTSFRSYEQYF. The CDR3 nucleotides are TGTGCCAGCTGTCCGACTAGCTTCAGGTCCTACGAGCAGTACTTC.

V usage is TRBV28 and J usage is TRBJ1-3; 10 bases are shared with TRBD1. V shed 10 bases, J shed 4 bases, and the junction held 7 bases outside the gene matches. Germline CDR1 and CDR2: MDHEN and SYDVKM. This CDR3 spans 14 amino acids. This chain's CDR3 is CATEDRGSGNTIYF. The CDR3 bases are TGTGCCACCGAGGACAGGGGGTCGGGAAACACCATATATTTT.

V and J are TRBV7-3 and TRBJ2-2, with a possible D match to TRBD1 (5 bases). The germline gives CDR1 SGHTA, CDR2 FQGTGA. CDR3 length equals 15 residues. The V gene lost 1 base and the J gene lost 6 bases, with 12 bases spanning the gap. CDR3 DNA sequence: TGTGCCAGCAGCTTAAAGTTCCAGGGTTCCGGGGAGCTGTTTTTT. It yields the protein CASSLKFQGSGELFF.

This chain connects TRBV5-1 to TRBJ2-7, with 7 bases lining up with TRBD1. V gave up 5 bases and J gave up 0 bases; unmatched junction bases: 8. Per germline, CDR1 SGHRS and CDR2 YFSETQ. This CDR3 comprises 15 residues. CDR3 residues: CASSFGTVVSYEQYF. As DNA, the CDR3 is TGCGCCAGCAGTTTCGGGACAGTCGTCTCCTACGAGCAGTACTTC.

This clone appeared a single time. V usage is TRBV24-1 and J usage is TRBJ1-5; tentative D call: TRBD1 (5 bases). CDR1 and CDR2 from the germline V gene are KGHDR and SFDVKD. CDR3 length equals 13 residues. V was trimmed by 3 bases and J by 9 bases, leaving 11 bases between them. As DNA, the CDR3 is TGTGCCACCAGTGATCCCCCAGGGCGGCCCCAGCATTTT. It translates to CATSDPPGRPQHF.

The CDR3 sequence: CASSSFPSFGNQPQHF. The CDR3 region has the DNA TGTGCCAGCAGTTCCTTCCCCAGTTTCGGCAATCAGCCCCAGCATTTT. The chain carries TRBV28 and TRBJ1-5; unclear D gene. The CDR3 is 16 residues long. The ends were cut back, 4 bases at V and 2 bases at J, with 15 bases in the middle. Germline-derived CDR1 and CDR2 are MDHEN and SYDVKM.

This clone was observed a few times. The V and J genes are TRBV6-2 or TRBV6-3 and TRBJ1-6; 7 bases align to TRBD1. V shed 2 bases, J shed 11 bases, and the junction held 3 bases outside the gene matches. Germline CDR1 MNHEY, CDR2 SVGEGT. The length of the CDR3 is 13 residues. The chain's CDR3 is CASSYVRGAPLHF. The CDR3 bases are TGTGCCAGCAGTTACGTCAGGGGGGCACCCCTCCACTTT.

This clone has more than one count but fewer than ten. DNA for the CDR3: TGTGCCAGCAGCTTGAGGGGCACTGAAGCTTTCTTT. Its translation is CASSLRGTEAFF. V and J are TRBV5-6 and TRBJ1-1; tentative D call: TRBD1 (5 bases). The CDR3 is made up of 12 amino acids. V dropped 1 base and J dropped 4 bases, with 5 bases sitting between them. The germline gives CDR1 SGHDT, CDR2 YYEEEE.

The chain couples TRBV7-9 to TRBJ1-1, with 11 bases fitting TRBD1. The germline V gene has CDR1 SEHNR and CDR2 FQNEAQ (reference sequence). V lost 3 bases, J lost 5 bases, and 2 bases stayed unmatched. CDR3 size: 14 residues. The CDR3, as DNA: TGTGCCAGCAGCTTCGGGACAGGGGGGACTGAAGCTTTCTTT. The encoded protein is CASSFGTGGTEAFF. The whole variable domain, filled in from reference TRBV7-9 and TRBJ1-1, reads DTGVSQNPRHKITKRGQNVTFRCDPISEHNRLYWYRQTLGQGPEFLTYFQNEAQLEKSRLLSDRFSAERPKGSFSTLEIQRTEQGDSAMYLCASSFGTGGTEAFFGQGTRLTVV.

The chain couples TRBV30 to TRBJ1-6; D perhaps matches TRBD1 (5 bases). Germline V lookup: CDR1 GTSNPN, CDR2 SVGIG (reference sequence). This CDR3 has 15 residues. V was cut by 2 bases and J by 9 bases, with 17 bases left in between. The CDR3 sequence is CAWSFSPGIASPLHF. CDR3 nucleotides: TGTGCCTGGAGTTTCTCCCCAGGGATAGCTTCACCCCTCCACTTT.

The chain is built from TRBV11-1 and TRBJ2-6; weak D call: TRBD1 (6 bases). The CDR3 covers 16 residues. The germline CDR1 and CDR2 sequences are SGHAT and FQDESV (reference sequence). V dropped 8 bases and J dropped 0 bases, with 14 bases sitting between them. The CDR3, as DNA: TGTGCCAGCTCACAGGGTTCCACCTCTGGGGCCAACGTCCTGACTTTC. Protein: CASSQGSTSGANVLTF.

The chain's CDR3 is CATSGGRVTDTQYF. The CDR3 DNA reads TGTGCCACCAGCGGGGGCAGAGTCACAGATACGCAGTATTTT. The V gene is TRBV19, the J gene TRBJ2-3; 8 positions match TRBD2. There are 14 residues in the CDR3. Germline CDR1 is LNHDA and CDR2 is SQIVND (reference sequence). With 10 bases clipped from V and 2 bases from J, the junction kept 8 bases outside the gene matches.

This chain links TRBV7-9 with TRBJ2-4, with D unresolved. The CDR3 is 13 amino acids. Germline V gene data show CDR1 as SEHNR and CDR2 as FQNEAQ (reference sequence). V was cut by 5 bases and J by 12 bases, with 17 bases left in between. The CDR3 DNA reads as TGTGCCAGCAGCCCATCTTTGGGCCAGAATCAGTACTTC. Translated: CASSPSLGQNQYF. The full variable domain, its missing parts supplied by reference TRBV7-9 and TRBJ2-4, is DTGVSQNPRHKITKRGQNVTFRCDPISEHNRLYWYRQTLGQGPEFLTYFQNEAQLEKSRLLSDRFSAERPKGSFSTLEIQRTEQGDSAMYLCASSPSLGQNQYFGAGTRLSVL.

J is TRBJ2-2 and V is TRBV3-1 (or the pseudogene TRBV3-2); no clear D. The CDR3 has 13 residues. Trimming shortened V by 3 bases and J by 5 bases, and 7 bases separated the two germline ends. Germline loops: CDR1 LGHDT, CDR2 YNNKEL (reference sequence). CDR3 in amino acids: CASSQSRTGELFF. CDR3 nucleotide sequence: TGTGCCAGCAGCCAGTCTCGTACCGGGGAGCTGTTTTTT.

V and J are TRBV24-1 and TRBJ1-5; TRBD1 agrees at 8 bases. This CDR3 is built from 16 residues. In germline, CDR1 is KGHDR, CDR2 SFDVKD. Trimming removed 4 bases from V and 0 bases from J; junction bases left unmatched: 4. As DNA, the CDR3 is TGTGCCACCAGTGACCGGACAGGGAATAGCAATCAGCCCCAGCATTTT. The encoded protein is CATSDRTGNSNQPQHF.

V is TRBV6-2 or TRBV6-3 and J is TRBJ1-6, with D perhaps matching TRBD1 (6 bases). The CDR3 length is 17 residues. Germline assignment: CDR1 MNHEY and CDR2 SVGEGT. V lost 2 bases and J lost 3, with 14 bases in between. CDR3 nucleotides: TGTGCCAGCAGTTACCCTCCGGGACAACTCTATAATTCACCCCTCCACTTT. Protein sequence: CASSYPPGQLYNSPLHF.

CDR3 sequence reads: CASSALSLRAPYNEQFF. The CDR3 region has the DNA TGTGCCAGCAGTGCCTTAAGTCTCCGAGCTCCCTACAATGAGCAGTTCTTC. V usage is TRBV28 and J usage is TRBJ2-1; D gene uncertain. The CDR3 is 17 amino acids. The V and J ends lost 5 bases and 2 bases respectively, with 19 bases between them. Germline V lookup: CDR1 MDHEN, CDR2 SYDVKM.

About this clone: Other DNA sequences in the sample encode the same CDR3. V is TRBV28 and J is TRBJ2-5, with 11 bases matching TRBD2. The junction had 4 bases not matched to a gene; V was cut back by 6 bases and J by 1 base. Germline assignment: CDR1 MDHEN and CDR2 SYDVKM. The CDR3 spans 15 residues. The CDR3 region is CASSLTSGGQETQYF. The CDR3 nucleotides read TGTGCCAGCAGCCTTACTAGCGGGGGCCAAGAGACCCAGTACTTC.